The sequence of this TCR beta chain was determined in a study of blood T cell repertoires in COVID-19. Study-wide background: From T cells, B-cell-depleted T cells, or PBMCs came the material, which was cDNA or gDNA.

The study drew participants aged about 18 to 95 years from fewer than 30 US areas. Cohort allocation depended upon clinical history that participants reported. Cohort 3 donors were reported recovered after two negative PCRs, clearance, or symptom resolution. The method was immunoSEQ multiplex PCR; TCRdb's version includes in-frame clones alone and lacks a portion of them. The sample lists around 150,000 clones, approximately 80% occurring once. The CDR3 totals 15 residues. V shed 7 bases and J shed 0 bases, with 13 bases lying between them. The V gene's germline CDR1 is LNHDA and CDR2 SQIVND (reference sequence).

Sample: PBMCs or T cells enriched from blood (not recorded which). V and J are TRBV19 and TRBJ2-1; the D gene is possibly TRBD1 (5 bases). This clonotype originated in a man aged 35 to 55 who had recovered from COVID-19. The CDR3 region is CASTADTFSYNEQFF. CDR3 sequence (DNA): TGTGCCAGTACTGCGGACACCTTCTCCTACAATGAGCAGTTCTTC. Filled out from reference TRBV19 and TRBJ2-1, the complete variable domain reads DGGITQSPKYLFRKEGQNVTLSCEQNLNHDAMYWYRQDPGQGLRLIYYSQIVNDFQKGDIAEGYSVSREKKESFPLTVTSAQKNPTAFYLCASTADTFSYNEQFFGPGTRLTVL.